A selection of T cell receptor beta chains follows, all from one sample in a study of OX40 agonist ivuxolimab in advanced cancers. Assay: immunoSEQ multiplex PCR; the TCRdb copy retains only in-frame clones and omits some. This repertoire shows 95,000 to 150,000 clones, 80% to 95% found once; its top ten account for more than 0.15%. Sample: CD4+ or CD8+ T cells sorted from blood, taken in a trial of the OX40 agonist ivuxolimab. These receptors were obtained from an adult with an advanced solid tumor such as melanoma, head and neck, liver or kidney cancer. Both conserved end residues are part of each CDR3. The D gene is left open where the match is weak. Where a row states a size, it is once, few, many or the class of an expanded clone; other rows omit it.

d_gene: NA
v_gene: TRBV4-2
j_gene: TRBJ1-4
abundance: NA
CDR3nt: TGTGCCAGCAGCCCTTTAGACAGACGGTTGAATGAAAAACTGTTTTTT
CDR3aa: CASSPLDRRLNEKLFF

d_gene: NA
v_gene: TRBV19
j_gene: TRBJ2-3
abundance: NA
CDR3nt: TGTGCCAGTAGTATAGCCCCCTCAGGAGATACGCAGTATTTT
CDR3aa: CASSIAPSGDTQYF

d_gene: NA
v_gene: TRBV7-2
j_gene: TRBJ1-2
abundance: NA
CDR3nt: TGTGCCAGCAGCCAGGGGAGGGCAGGGGATGGCTACACCTTC
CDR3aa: CASSQGRAGDGYTF

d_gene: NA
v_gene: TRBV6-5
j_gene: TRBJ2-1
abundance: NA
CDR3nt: TGTGCCAGCAGTTACTCCCGACCTAGCTCCTACAATGAGCAGTTCTTC
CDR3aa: CASSYSRPSSYNEQFF

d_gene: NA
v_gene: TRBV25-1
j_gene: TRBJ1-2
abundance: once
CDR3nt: TGTGCCAGCAGTGGCCTCGGCAGGGGCCATGGCTACACCTTC
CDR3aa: CASSGLGRGHGYTF

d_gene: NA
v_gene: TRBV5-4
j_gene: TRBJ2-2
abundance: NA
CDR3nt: TGTGCCAGCAGCTGGGCGGCGACGGTCCCCGGGGAGCTGTTTTTT
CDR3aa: CASSWAATVPGELFF

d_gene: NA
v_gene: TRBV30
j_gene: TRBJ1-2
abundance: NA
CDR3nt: TGTGCCTGGAGCTACTACCAGGACTATGGCTACACCTTC
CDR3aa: CAWSYYQDYGYTF

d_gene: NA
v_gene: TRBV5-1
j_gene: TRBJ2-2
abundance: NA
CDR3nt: TGCGCCAGCAGACACCAGGGGTCCACCGGGGAGCTGTTTTTT
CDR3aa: CASRHQGSTGELFF

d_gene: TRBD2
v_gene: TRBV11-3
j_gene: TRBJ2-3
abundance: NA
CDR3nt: TGTGCCAGCAGCCTGGGGACTAGCGGGAGCCCAGATACGCAGTATTTT
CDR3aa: CASSLGTSGSPDTQYF

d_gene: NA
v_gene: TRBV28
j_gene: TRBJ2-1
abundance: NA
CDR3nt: TGTGCCAGCAGTTTCTCAACCGGGACTCCCTCCTACAATGAGCAGTTCTTC
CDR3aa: CASSFSTGTPSYNEQFF

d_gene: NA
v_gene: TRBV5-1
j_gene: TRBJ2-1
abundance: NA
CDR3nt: TGCGCCAGCGCGGGACAGAGTTACAATGAGCAGTTCTTC
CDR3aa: CASAGQSYNEQFF

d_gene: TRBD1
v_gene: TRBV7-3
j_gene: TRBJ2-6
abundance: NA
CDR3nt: TGTGCCAGCAGCCCGACAGGGGGCTATGGGGCCAACGTCCTGACTTTC
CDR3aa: CASSPTGGYGANVLTF

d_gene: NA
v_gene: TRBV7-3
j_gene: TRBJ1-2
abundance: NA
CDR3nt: TGTGCCAGCAGCCCCTCGGTCCACAGTAGCTATGGCTACACCTTC
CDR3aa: CASSPSVHSSYGYTF

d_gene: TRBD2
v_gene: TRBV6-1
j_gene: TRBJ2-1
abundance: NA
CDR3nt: TGTGCCAGCCGACTAGCGGGAGGCTACAATGAGCAGTTCTTC
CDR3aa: CASRLAGGYNEQFF

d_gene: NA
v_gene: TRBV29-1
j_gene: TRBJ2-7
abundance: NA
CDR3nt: TGCAGCGTAGCGGCAGGGAGCGAGCAGTACTTC
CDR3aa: CSVAAGSEQYF

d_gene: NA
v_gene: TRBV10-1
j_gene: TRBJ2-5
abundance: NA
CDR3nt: TGCGCCAGCAGTGAGACGTGCCGGGACGGAAAAGAGACCCAGTACTTC
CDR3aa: CASSETCRDGKETQYF

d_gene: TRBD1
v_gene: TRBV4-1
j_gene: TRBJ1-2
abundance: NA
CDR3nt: TGCGCCAGCAGCCAAGTCCCCGGGACAGGGGGCAACTATGGCTACACCTTC
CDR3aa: CASSQVPGTGGNYGYTF

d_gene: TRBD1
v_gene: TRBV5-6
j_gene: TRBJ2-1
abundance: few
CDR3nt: TGTGCCAGCAGTTGGGACAGCAGTCTTATTTACAATGAGCAGTTCTTC
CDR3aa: CASSWDSSLIYNEQFF

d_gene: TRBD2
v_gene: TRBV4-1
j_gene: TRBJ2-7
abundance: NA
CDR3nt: TGCGCCAGCAGCCACCCGCGAGGGAGCGGGGATACCTACGAGCAGTACTTC
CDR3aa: CASSHPRGSGDTYEQYF

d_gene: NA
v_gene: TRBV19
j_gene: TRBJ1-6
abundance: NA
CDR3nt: TGTGCCAGTAGTATGATATCTAATTCACCCCTCCACTTT
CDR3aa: CASSMISNSPLHF

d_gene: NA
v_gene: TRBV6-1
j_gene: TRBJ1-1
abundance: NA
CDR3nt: TGTGCCAGCAGTGAATGGGAGAGGACAAAAGCTTTCTTT
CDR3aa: CASSEWERTKAFF

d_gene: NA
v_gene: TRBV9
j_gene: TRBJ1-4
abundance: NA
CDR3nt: TGTGCCAGCAGCCCACACCCGACGGGGACTAATGAAAAACTGTTTTTT
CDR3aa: CASSPHPTGTNEKLFF

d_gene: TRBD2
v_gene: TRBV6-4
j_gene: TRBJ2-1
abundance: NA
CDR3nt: TGTGCCAGCAGTGAACGGTCGTCTAGCGGGGGGGCAATCCATGAGCAGTTCTTC
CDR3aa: CASSERSSSGGAIHEQFF

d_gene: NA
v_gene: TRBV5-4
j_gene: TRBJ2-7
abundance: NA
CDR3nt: TGTGCCAGCAGCTTGTGGAGGGGGGCCGGAGGCGCTTACGAGCAGTACTTC
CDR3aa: CASSLWRGAGGAYEQYF

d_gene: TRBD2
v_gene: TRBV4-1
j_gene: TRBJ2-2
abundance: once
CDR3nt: TGCGCCAGCAGGCCTAGCGGGGGTAAAGGGGACACCGGGGAGCTGTTTTTT
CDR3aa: CASRPSGGKGDTGELFF

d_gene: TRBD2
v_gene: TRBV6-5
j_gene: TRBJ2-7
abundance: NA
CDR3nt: TGTGCCAGCAGTTTATTCCAGCGGGAGACCTACGAGCAGTACTTC
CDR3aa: CASSLFQRETYEQYF

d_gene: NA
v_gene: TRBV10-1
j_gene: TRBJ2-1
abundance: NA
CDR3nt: TGCGCCAGCAAGGACAGAGTGTTCTACAATGAGCAGTTCTTC
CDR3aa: CASKDRVFYNEQFF

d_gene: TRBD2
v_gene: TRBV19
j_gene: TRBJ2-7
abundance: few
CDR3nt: TGTGCCAGTAGTAACCCCGGGCTAGCGGGAGCGCGTGGGTACGAGCAGTACTTC
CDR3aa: CASSNPGLAGARGYEQYF

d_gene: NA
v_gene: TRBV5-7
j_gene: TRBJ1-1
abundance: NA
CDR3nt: TGTGCCAGCAGCTTGGCCAGGGCGGGTGATAACACTGAAGCTTTCTTT
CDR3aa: CASSLARAGDNTEAFF

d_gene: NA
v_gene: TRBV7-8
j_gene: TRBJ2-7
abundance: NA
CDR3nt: TGTGCCAGCAGCTTAGGGGGCGTCCTGTACGAGCAGTACTTC
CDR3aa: CASSLGGVLYEQYF

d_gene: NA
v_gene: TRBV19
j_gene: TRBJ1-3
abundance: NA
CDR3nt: TGTGCCAGTAGTATTCTTCGGAGCAGGGCTGGAAACACCATATATTTT
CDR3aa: CASSILRSRAGNTIYF

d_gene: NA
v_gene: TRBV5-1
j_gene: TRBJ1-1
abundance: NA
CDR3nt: TGCGCCAGCAGCTCCGAACCAGGGACTAACACTGAAGCTTTCTTT
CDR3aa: CASSSEPGTNTEAFF

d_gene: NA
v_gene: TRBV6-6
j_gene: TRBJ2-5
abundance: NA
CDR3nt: TGTGCCAGCAGTTACATGAAGACCCAGTACTTC
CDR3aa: CASSYMKTQYF

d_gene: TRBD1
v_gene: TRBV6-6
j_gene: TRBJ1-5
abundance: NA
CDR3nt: TGTGCCAGCAGTTACTCACCCGACAGGGATCAGCCCCAGCATTTT
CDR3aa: CASSYSPDRDQPQHF

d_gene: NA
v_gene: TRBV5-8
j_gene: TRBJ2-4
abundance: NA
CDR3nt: TGTGCCAGCAGCTTTTTGAAGGGGAACATTCAGTACTTC
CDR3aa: CASSFLKGNIQYF

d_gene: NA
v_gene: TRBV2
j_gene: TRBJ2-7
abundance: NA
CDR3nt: TGTGCCAGCAGTGAAGGGCAATCTCTAAGTTACGAGCAGTACTTC
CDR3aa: CASSEGQSLSYEQYF

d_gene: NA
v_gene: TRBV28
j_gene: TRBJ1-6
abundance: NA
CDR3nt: TGTGCCAGCAGGCAAGGATCGGTTAATTCACCCCTCCACTTT
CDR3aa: CASRQGSVNSPLHF

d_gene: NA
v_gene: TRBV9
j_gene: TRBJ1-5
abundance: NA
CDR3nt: TGTGCCAGCAGCGTAGGGACTACTAATCAGCCCCAGCATTTT
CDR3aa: CASSVGTTNQPQHF

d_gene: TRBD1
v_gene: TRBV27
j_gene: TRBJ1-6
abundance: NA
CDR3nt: TGTGCCAGCAGTTTATCGCGGGGACAGGGGGCGGATTCACCCCTCCACTTT
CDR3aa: CASSLSRGQGADSPLHF

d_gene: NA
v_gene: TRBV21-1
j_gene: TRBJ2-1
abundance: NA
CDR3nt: TGTGCCAGCACGGTGAATGAGCAGTTCTTC
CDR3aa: CASTVNEQFF

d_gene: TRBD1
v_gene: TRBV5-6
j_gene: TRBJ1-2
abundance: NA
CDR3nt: TGTGCCAGCAGCTCCGGACAGGGCGGCTACACCTTC
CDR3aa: CASSSGQGGYTF

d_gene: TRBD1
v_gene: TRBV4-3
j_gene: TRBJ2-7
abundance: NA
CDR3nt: TGCGCCAGCAGCCATCCCGACAGGGGGCCCGCGACCTACGAGCAGTACTTC
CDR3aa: CASSHPDRGPATYEQYF

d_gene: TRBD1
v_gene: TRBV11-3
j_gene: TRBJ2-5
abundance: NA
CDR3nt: TGTGCCAGCAGCAATCGATTTGGGACAGGGTTAGAGACCCAGTACTTC
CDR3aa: CASSNRFGTGLETQYF

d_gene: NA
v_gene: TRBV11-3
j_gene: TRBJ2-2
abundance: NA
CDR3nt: TGTGCCAGCAGCTTAGGAGCCACGGCCGGGGAGCTGTTTTTT
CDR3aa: CASSLGATAGELFF

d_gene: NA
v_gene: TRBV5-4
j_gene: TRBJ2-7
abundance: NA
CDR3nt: TGTGCCAGCAGCCCATATTTGACTAGTAACTACGAGCAGTACTTC
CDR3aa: CASSPYLTSNYEQYF